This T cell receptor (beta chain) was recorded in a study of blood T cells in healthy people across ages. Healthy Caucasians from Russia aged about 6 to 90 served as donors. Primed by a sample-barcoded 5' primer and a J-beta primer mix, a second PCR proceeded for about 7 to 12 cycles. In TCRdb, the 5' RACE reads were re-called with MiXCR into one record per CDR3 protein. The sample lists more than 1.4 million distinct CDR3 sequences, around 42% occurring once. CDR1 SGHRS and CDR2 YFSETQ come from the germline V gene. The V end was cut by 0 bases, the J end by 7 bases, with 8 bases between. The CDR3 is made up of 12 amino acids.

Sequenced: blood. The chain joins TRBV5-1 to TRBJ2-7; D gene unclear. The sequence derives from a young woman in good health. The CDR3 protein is CASSLDSVEQYF. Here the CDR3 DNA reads TGCGCCAGCAGCTTGGATTCAGTGGAGCAGTACTTC.